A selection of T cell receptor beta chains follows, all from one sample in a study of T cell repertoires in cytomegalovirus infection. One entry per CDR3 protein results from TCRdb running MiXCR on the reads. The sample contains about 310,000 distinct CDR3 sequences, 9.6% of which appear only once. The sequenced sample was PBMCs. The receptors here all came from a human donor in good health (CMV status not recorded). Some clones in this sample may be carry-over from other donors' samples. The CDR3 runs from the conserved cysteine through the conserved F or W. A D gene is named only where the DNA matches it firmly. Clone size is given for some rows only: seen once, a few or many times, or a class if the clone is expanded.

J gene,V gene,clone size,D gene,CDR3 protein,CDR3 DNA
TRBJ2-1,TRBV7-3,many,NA,CASSLRGGGYNEQFF,TGTGCCAGCAGCTTAAGGGGTGGGGGATACAATGAGCAGTTCTTC
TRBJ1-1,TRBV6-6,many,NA,CASTPSWGRKGTEAFF,TGTGCCAGCACCCCTAGCTGGGGGCGCAAGGGCACTGAAGCTTTCTTT
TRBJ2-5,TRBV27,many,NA,CASSSSGSYFQETQYF,TGTGCCAGCAGTTCAAGTGGGAGCTATTTTCAAGAGACCCAGTACTTC
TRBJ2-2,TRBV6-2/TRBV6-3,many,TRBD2,CASSLGLAALFPGELFF,TGTGCCAGCAGCCTCGGACTAGCGGCATTATTTCCCGGGGAGCTGTTTTTT
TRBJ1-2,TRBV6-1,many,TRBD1,CASRPGQGSGYTF,TGTGCCAGCAGACCGGGACAGGGAAGTGGCTACACCTTC
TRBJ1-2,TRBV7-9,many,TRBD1,CASSWDRGLGYTF,TGTGCCAGCAGCTGGGACAGGGGGCTTGGCTACACCTTC
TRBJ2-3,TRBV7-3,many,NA,CASSTGLVTDTQYF,TGTGCCAGCAGCACAGGGTTGGTAACAGATACGCAGTATTTT
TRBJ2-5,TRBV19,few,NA,CASSIMRGETQYF,TGTGCCAGTAGTATAATGCGGGGAGAGACCCAGTACTTC
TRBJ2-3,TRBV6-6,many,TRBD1,CASSYGRTGNTDTQYF,TGTGCCAGCAGTTACGGTAGGACAGGGAACACAGATACGCAGTATTTT
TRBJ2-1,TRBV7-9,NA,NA,CASSLTAGANEQFF,TGTGCCAGCAGCTTAACCGCAGGAGCCAATGAGCAGTTCTTC
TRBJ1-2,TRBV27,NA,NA,CASSSTGTQFF,TGTGCCAGCAGTTCCACCGGGACCCAATTCTTC
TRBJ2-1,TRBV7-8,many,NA,CASSRGSRLEQFF,TGTGCCAGCAGCCGGGGCTCCCGACTCGAGCAGTTCTTC
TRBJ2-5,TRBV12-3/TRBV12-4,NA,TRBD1,CASSRQGIVQETQYF,TGTGCCAGCAGTCGACAGGGGATAGTCCAAGAGACCCAGTACTTC
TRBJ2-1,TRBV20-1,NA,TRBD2,CSAGIQSGTSGGVMFF,TGCAGTGCTGGCATACAATCCGGGACTAGCGGGGGAGTAATGTTCTTC
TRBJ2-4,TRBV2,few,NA,CASSLDRIAKNIQYF,TGTGCCAGCAGTTTGGACAGAATAGCCAAAAACATTCAGTACTTC
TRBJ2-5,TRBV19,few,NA,CASSIGPQGTQYF,TGTGCCAGTAGTATAGGACCTCAAGGGACCCAGTACTTC
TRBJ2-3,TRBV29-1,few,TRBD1,CSVRDRGLTDTQYF,TGCAGCGTCAGGGACAGGGGGCTCACAGATACGCAGTATTTT
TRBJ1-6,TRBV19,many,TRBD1,CASRPRDREGSPLHF,TGTGCCAGTAGACCTCGGGACAGGGAAGGGTCACCCCTCCACTTT
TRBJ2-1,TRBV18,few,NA,CASSRQDRAYNEQFF,TGTGCCAGCTCACGGCAAGACCGCGCCTACAATGAGCAGTTCTTC
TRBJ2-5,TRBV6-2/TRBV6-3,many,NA,CASSYATSTQYF,TGTGCCAGCAGTTACGCAACCTCGACCCAGTACTTC
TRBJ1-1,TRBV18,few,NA,CASSPSNSEAFF,TGTGCCAGCTCACCATCTAACAGTGAAGCTTTCTTT
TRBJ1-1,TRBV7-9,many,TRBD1,CASSLGGGSEAFF,TGTGCCAGCAGCTTAGGAGGGGGCTCTGAAGCTTTCTTT
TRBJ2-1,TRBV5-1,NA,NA,CASSFTGPDNEQFF,TGCGCCAGCAGCTTCACCGGGCCGGATAATGAGCAGTTCTTC
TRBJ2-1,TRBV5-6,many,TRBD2,CASSSGLAGGVYYNEQFF,TGTGCCAGCAGCTCGGGACTAGCGGGGGGGGTGTACTACAATGAGCAGTTCTTC
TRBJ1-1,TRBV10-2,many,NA,CASRRVENTEAFF,TGCGCCAGCAGGAGGGTCGAGAACACTGAAGCTTTCTTT
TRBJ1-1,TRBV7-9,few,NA,CASSLFIGSNTEAFF,TGTGCCAGCAGCTTATTCATCGGATCGAACACTGAAGCTTTCTTT
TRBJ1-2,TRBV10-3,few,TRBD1,CAISSGDRPRGGYTF,TGTGCCATCAGTAGCGGGGACAGGCCAAGAGGGGGCTACACCTTC
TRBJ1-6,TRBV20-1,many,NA,CSASPSGRGNSPLHF,TGCAGTGCTAGTCCTAGCGGGCGCGGGAATTCACCCCTCCACTTT
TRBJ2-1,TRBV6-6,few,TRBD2,CASSPAGGGNEQFF,TGTGCCAGCAGCCCAGCGGGGGGAGGAAATGAGCAGTTCTTC
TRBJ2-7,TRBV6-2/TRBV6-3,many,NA,CASSLTGPLYEQYF,TGTGCCAGCAGTTTGACAGGACCTCTTTACGAGCAGTACTTC
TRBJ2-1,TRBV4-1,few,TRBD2,CASSQRLAGASNEQFF,TGCGCCAGCAGCCAACGACTAGCGGGGGCGAGCAATGAGCAGTTCTTC
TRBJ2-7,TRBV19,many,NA,CASSKLGQQYF,TGTGCCAGTTCCAAACTGGGACAGCAGTACTTC
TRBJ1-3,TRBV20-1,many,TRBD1,CSAGESYGTGGGNTIYF,TGCAGTGCTGGCGAAAGCTACGGGACAGGAGGAGGAAACACCATATATTTT
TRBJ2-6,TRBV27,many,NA,CASSLKGTSSGANVLTF,TGTGCCAGCAGTTTGAAGGGGACAAGCTCTGGGGCCAACGTCCTGACTTTC
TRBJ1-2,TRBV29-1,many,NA,CSVVGGTLDGGYTF,TGCAGCGTTGTTGGGGGCACCCTGGATGGCGGCTACACCTTC
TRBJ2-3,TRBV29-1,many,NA,CSVEGNRADTQYF,TGCAGCGTTGAAGGGAACCGGGCAGATACGCAGTATTTT
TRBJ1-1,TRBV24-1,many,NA,CATSAAGGHYKAFF,TGTGCCACCAGTGCCGCGGGGGGACATTACAAAGCTTTCTTT
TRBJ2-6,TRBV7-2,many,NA,CASSLLGPEYVPVANVLTF,TGTGCCAGCAGCCTGCTGGGACCGGAGTATGTCCCTGTAGCCAACGTCCTGACTTTC
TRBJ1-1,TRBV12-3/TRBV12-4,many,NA,CASIIGTANTEAFF,TGTGCCAGCATTATCGGGACGGCGAACACTGAAGCTTTCTTT
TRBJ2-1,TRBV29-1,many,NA,CSVAAGPYNEQFF,TGCAGCGTTGCGGCAGGACCCTACAATGAGCAGTTCTTC
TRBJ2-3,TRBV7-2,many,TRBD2,CASSYLAGGTLDTQYF,TGTGCCAGCAGCTACCTAGCGGGGGGGACGTTAGATACGCAGTATTTT